The clone carrying this TCR beta chain was counted at least ten times. Its specificity is unknown. Germline V CDR1 and CDR2: KGHDR, SFDVKD. The V end lost 4 bases, the J end lost 7 bases, and 18 bases lay between the germline ends. The CDR3 is 16 amino acids. This specimen belongs to a study of T cells after yellow fever vaccination. General observations from the study: Abundant clonotypes from the bulk population could have been carried over as contaminants into FACS-sorted repertoires. Of the clonotypes, a small share occurred in both CD4 and CD8 compartments. Weaker overall, the secondary response nonetheless peaked faster (day 5 versus 15). Reappearing after the booster were most of the clones from primary vaccination (around 96% CD4, 88% CD8).

TCRdb recomputed calls from the 5' RACE reads with MiXCR, one row per CDR3 protein. The data hold around 250,000 distinct CDR3 sequences, with 6.9% observed a single time. The specimen was CD4+ T cells sorted from PBMCs, collected 15 days after the yellow fever booster vaccination. The chain combines TRBV24-1 with TRBJ2-2; a possible D gene is TRBD1 (6 bases). The sequence came from a man aged 25-40 years who received the YFV17D yellow fever vaccine. The CDR3 loop is CATSDARDISGGELFF. The CDR3 bases are TGTGCCACCAGTGACGCCCGGGACATCAGTGGCGGGGAGCTGTTTTTT.